A single sample gave rise to the 16 T cell receptor beta chains below, sequenced in a study of STAT5B mutations in CD4+ large granular lymphocyte leukemia. Some clones are missing from TCRdb's copy, which holds only in-frame ones; the method was immunoSEQ multiplex PCR. The repertoire includes over 25,000 clones, roughly three quarters of them detected once, and 6.2% sits in the top ten. Input material: CD4+ T cells from blood buffy coats. These receptors were collected from a human donor in good health.

The chain has TRBV5-1 and TRBJ2-7; 7 bases match TRBD2. This CDR3 has 15 residues. V was pared by 5 bases and J by 4 bases, with 12 bases of the junction left unmatched. Per germline, CDR1 SGHRS and CDR2 YFSETQ. CDR3 region: CASRREGRREYEQYF. Here the CDR3 DNA reads TGCGCCAGCAGGAGGGAGGGGCGTAGGGAATACGAGCAGTACTTC.

This chain links TRBV29-1 with TRBJ1-2; D is uncertain. With 4 bases removed from V and 4 bases from J, the gap between germline ends came to 7 bases. In germline, CDR1 is SQVTM, CDR2 ANQGSEA. The CDR3 has 11 amino acids. The CDR3 DNA follows: TGCAGCGTTGTTTCCCTCTATGGCTACACCTTC. Encoded protein: CSVVSLYGYTF.

The chain is built from TRBV7-9 and TRBJ1-4; a possible D gene is TRBD1 (5 bases). V lost 2 bases and J 5 bases, leaving 21 bases between the germline ends. The CDR3 loop spans 18 amino acids. Germline lookup yields CDR1 SEHNR and CDR2 FQNEAQ (reference sequence). The CDR3 reads CASSLFGFWGDPNEKLFF. DNA for the CDR3: TGTGCCAGCAGCTTATTTGGTTTTTGGGGGGACCCAAATGAAAAACTGTTTTTT.

This clone was observed a few times. The V call is TRBV5-1, the J call TRBJ1-1; the D is unclear. Trimming took off 0 bases at V and 5 bases at J, with 14 bases between the two ends. In germline, CDR1 is SGHRS, CDR2 YFSETQ. CDR3 size: 15 residues. CDR3 in amino acids: CASSLGLGSVTEAFF. Here the CDR3 DNA reads TGCGCCAGCAGCTTGGGGTTAGGGTCGGTAACTGAAGCTTTCTTT.

This clone was picked up a small number of times. The chain employs TRBV27 and TRBJ2-3; the D gene could be TRBD1 or TRBD2 (5 bases each). V shed 2 bases and J shed 2 bases, with 11 bases lying between them. Germline lookup yields CDR1 MNHEY and CDR2 SMNVEV (reference sequence). The CDR3 totals 15 residues. CDR3 protein: CASSLGDLDTDTQYF. The CDR3 DNA is TGTGCCAGCAGTTTAGGGGACCTTGACACAGATACGCAGTATTTT.

This clone was counted once. The rearrangement joins TRBV19 to TRBJ2-5, with D perhaps matching TRBD1 or TRBD2 (6 bases each). The V end lost 5 bases, the J end lost 1 base, and 20 bases lay between the germline ends. The CDR3 is made up of 17 amino acids. Germline lookup yields CDR1 LNHDA and CDR2 SQIVND (reference sequence). The CDR3 spells CASSGLRLGGSQETQYF. The CDR3 region has the DNA TGTGCCAGTAGTGGCCTTAGACTAGGGGGAAGCCAAGAGACCCAGTACTTC.

This chain links TRBV4-2 with TRBJ2-3; 9 bases are a match to TRBD2. This CDR3 spans 14 amino acids. Trimming at V came to 6 bases and at J to 1 base, leaving 2 bases not matched to a gene. Germline assignment: CDR1 LGHNA and CDR2 YNFKEQ. CDR3 residues: CASSLAGGTDTQYF. The CDR3 nucleotides read TGTGCCAGCAGTTTAGCGGGGGGCACAGATACGCAGTATTTT.

The chain recombines TRBV29-1 with TRBJ2-3, with D unclear. This CDR3 has 12 residues. Looked up from germline, CDR1 is SQVTM and CDR2 is ANQGSEA. The germline V and J ends were trimmed by 4 bases and 3 bases, with 8 bases remaining between them. The CDR3 bases are TGCAGCGTTGCACCTCTAACAGATACGCAGTATTTT. Translation: CSVAPLTDTQYF.

This chain uses TRBV7-6 with TRBJ2-1; D not certain. The CDR3 is made up of 11 amino acids. Germline V gives CDR1 SGHVS, CDR2 FNYEAQ. V lost 1 base and J lost 7, with 2 bases in between. This CDR3 is CASSLGNEQFF. The CDR3 nucleotides are TGTGCCAGCAGCTTAGGAAATGAGCAGTTCTTC.

The chain has TRBV5-4 and TRBJ1-1; D is unclear. The CDR3 has 13 residues. The V end lost 5 bases, the J end lost 11 bases, and 19 bases lay between the germline ends. Germline CDR1 reads SGHNT; CDR2 reads YYREEE (reference sequence). CDR3: CASSIFSGREAFF. The CDR3 DNA is TGTGCCAGCAGTATCTTTTCCGGGCGCGAGGCTTTCTTT. Full variable domain (outside the CDR3, taken from reference TRBV5-4 and TRBJ1-1): ETGVTQSPTHLIKTRGQQVTLRCSSQSGHNTVSWYQQALGQGPQFIFQYYREEENGRGNFPPRFSGLQFPNYSSELNVNALELDDSALYLCASSIFSGREAFFGQGTRLTVV.

This clone was observed a few times. CDR3 in amino acids: CSVEVGNGYTF. CDR3 sequence (DNA): TGCAGCGTTGAAGTGGGGAATGGCTACACCTTC. This chain joins TRBV29-1 and TRBJ1-2; D unresolved. V was shortened by 1 base and J by 6 bases, with 6 bases between the two germline ends. Germline lookup yields CDR1 SQVTM and CDR2 ANQGSEA. CDR3 length: 11 amino acids.

This rearrangement joins TRBV13 to TRBJ1-1; 9 bases align to TRBD1. Germline V gives CDR1 PRHDT, CDR2 FYEKMQ (reference sequence). V dropped 4 bases and J dropped 4; count of bases not matched to a gene: 7. The CDR3 runs 15 residues. The CDR3 loop is CASSSYRGRGTEAFF. CDR3 nucleotide sequence: TGTGCCAGCAGCTCCTACAGGGGGCGCGGCACTGAAGCTTTCTTT.

The V and J genes are TRBV4-3 and TRBJ1-6, with 8 bases that match TRBD1. Germline trimming cut 0 bases from V and 1 base from J; bases unmatched to any gene: 5. CDR1 and CDR2 (germline): LGHNA, YSLEER. The CDR3 extends over 18 amino acids. This chain's CDR3 is CASSQDPGGISYNSPLHF. CDR3 bases: TGCGCCAGCAGCCAAGACCCAGGGGGCATATCCTATAATTCACCCCTCCACTTT.

The CDR3 nucleotides are TGTGCCAGCACCCCGACGCGGGAGACGCAGTATTTT. Translation: CASTPTRETQYF. This chain links TRBV6-1 with TRBJ2-3, with 7 bases lining up with TRBD2. Germline V lookup: CDR1 MNHNS, CDR2 SASEGT. The CDR3 loop spans 12 amino acids. Germline trimming cut 7 bases from V and 9 bases from J; bases unmatched to any gene: 7.

V is TRBV5-6 and J is TRBJ1-2; D is unclear. With 2 bases removed from V and 3 bases from J, the gap between germline ends came to 5 bases. Germline V gene lookup returns CDR1 SGHDT and CDR2 YYEEEE. The CDR3 extends over 12 amino acids. Written as DNA, the CDR3 is TGTGCCAGCAGCTTAGACTACTATGGCTACACCTTC. Translation gives CASSLDYYGYTF. Variable domain in full (rest from reference TRBV5-6 and TRBJ1-2): DAGVTQSPTHLIKTRGQQVTLRCSPKSGHDTVSWYQQALGQGPQFIFQYYEEEERQRGNFPDRFSGHQFPNYSSELNVNALLLGDSALYLCASSLDYYGYTFGSGTRLTVV.

This rearrangement joins TRBV9 to TRBJ2-3, with TRBD2 identical over 9 bases. Germline CDR1 SGDLS, CDR2 YYNGEE. V was clipped by 6 bases and J by 1 base; unmatched bases: 9. The CDR3 runs 16 residues. The CDR3 nucleotides read TGTGCCAGCAAAAGAGGCGGGGGGGCCGGCACAGATACGCAGTATTTT. It is translated as CASKRGGGAGTDTQYF.